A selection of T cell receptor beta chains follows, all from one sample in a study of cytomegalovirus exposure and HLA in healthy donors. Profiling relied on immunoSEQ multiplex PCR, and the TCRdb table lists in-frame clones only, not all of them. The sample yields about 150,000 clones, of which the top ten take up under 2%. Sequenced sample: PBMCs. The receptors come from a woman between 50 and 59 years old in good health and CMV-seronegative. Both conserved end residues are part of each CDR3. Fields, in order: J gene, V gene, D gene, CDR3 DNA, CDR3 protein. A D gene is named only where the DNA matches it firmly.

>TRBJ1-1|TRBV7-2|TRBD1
TGTGCCAGCAGCTTAGAGGGCAGGGGGCAAACTGAAGCTTTCTTT
CASSLEGRGQTEAFF
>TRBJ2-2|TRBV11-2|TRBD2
TGTGCCAGCAGCTTAGTAGGGACGGGACTACGTACCGGGGAGCTGTTTTTT
CASSLVGTGLRTGELFF
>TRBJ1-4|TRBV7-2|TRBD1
TGTGCCAGCAGCTCCCACAGGGGGCGTGAAGAAAAACTGTTTTTT
CASSSHRGREEKLFF
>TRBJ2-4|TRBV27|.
TGTGCCAGCAGTTTATCCTTGTCGGCCAAAAACATTCAGTACTTC
CASSLSLSAKNIQYF
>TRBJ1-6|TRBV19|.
TGTGCCAGTAGCCCCTATCTTCCAGGACGGGGTAATTCACCCCTCCACTTT
CASSPYLPGRGNSPLHF
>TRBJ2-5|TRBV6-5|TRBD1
TGTGCCAGCAGTAAAAGGACAGGGGGGCAAGAGACCCAGTACTTC
CASSKRTGGQETQYF
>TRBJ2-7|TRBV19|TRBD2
TGTGCCAGTAGTATAGCAGCTAGCGGGAGTGGAGGGCAGTACTTC
CASSIAASGSGGQYF
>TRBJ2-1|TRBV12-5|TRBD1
TGTGCTAGTGGTTTTGCCCGGACAGGGGAGGACAATGAGCAGTTCTTC
CASGFARTGEDNEQFF
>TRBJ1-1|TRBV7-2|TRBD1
TGTGCCAGCAGCTGGGACAGGTTAAACACTGAAGCTTTCTTT
CASSWDRLNTEAFF
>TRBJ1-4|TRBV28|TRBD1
TGTGCCAGCAGTTTCCAGACAGGGGGCCATGAAAAACTGTTTTTT
CASSFQTGGHEKLFF
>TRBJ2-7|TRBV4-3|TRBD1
TGCGCCAGCAGGCAAAAGGACAGGTTTTGGAACGAGCAGTACTTC
CASRQKDRFWNEQYF
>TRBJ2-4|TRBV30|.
TGTGCCTGCTATGAGGAGAGGGGGGGGACCAAAAACATTCAGTACTTC
CACYEERGGTKNIQYF
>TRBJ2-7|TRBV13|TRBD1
TGTGCCAGCAGCCCACCGGGACAGGTCTACGAGCAGTACTTC
CASSPPGQVYEQYF
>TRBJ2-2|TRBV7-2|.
TGTGCCAGCAGCTGGGCCACCGGGGAGCTGTTTTTT
CASSWATGELFF
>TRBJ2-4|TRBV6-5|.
TGTGCCAGCATGCAGGGGGCCAAAAACATTCAGTACTTC
CASMQGAKNIQYF
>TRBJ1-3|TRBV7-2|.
TGTGCCAGCAGCTTGGGCAGTCTCTCTGGAAACACCATATATTTT
CASSLGSLSGNTIYF
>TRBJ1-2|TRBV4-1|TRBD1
TGCGCCAGCAGCCAAGGGGCAGGGGGTAACTATGGCTACACCTTC
CASSQGAGGNYGYTF
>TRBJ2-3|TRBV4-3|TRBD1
TGCGCCAGCAGCCAAGGCCCAGAGGGACAGGGCCGCACAGATACGCAGTATTTT
CASSQGPEGQGRTDTQYF
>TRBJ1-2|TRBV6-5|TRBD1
TGTGCCAGCAGTTCCCCCGGACAGGGTAGTGGCTACACCTTC
CASSSPGQGSGYTF
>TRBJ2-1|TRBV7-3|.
TGTGCCAGCAGCTGGGACATTAGCTCCTACAATGAGCAGTTCTTC
CASSWDISSYNEQFF
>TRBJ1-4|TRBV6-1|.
TGTGCCAGCAGTGGATCGTTTGGGAGGGGCGGAGGGAGTGAAAAACTGTTTTTT
CASSGSFGRGGGSEKLFF
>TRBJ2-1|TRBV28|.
TGTGCCAGCAGTTCCCGGGGGATCCTCTACAATGAGCAGTTCTTC
CASSSRGILYNEQFF
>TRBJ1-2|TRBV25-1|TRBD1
TGTGCCAGCAGTGGTCGGACAGGGGTTTATGGCTACACCTTC
CASSGRTGVYGYTF
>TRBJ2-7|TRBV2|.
TGTGCCAGCAGTGAACGGAGTGGACAGTACGAGCAGTACTTC
CASSERSGQYEQYF
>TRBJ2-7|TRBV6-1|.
TGTGCCAGCAACTTGGGCACTTCCTACGAGCAGTACTTC
CASNLGTSYEQYF
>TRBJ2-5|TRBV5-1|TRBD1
TGCGCCAGCAGCTTAGGAGACCGGGACAGGGGAAAGACCCAGTACTTC
CASSLGDRDRGKTQYF